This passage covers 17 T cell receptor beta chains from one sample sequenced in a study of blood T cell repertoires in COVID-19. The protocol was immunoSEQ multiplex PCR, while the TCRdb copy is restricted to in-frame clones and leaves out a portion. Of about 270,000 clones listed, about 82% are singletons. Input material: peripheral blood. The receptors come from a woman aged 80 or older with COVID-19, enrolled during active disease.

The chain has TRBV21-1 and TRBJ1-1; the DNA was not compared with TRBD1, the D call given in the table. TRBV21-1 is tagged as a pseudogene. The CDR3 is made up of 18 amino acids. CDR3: CARTLWGVGDSKNTEAFF. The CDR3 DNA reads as TGTGCCAGGACCTTATGGGGGGTCGGGGACAGTAAGAACACTGAAGCTTTCTTT.

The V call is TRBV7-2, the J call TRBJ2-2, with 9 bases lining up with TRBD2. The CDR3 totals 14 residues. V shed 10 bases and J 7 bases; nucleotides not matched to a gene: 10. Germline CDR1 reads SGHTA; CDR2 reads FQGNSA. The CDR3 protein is CATTSGFALGELFF. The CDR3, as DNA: TGTGCCACTACTAGCGGGTTCGCCCTCGGGGAGCTGTTTTTT.

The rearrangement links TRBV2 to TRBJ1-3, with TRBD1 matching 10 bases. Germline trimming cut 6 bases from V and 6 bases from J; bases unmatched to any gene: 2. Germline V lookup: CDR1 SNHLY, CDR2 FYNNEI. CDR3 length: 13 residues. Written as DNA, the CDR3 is TGTGCCAGCAGCGGGACAGGGGAAAACACCATATATTTT. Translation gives CASSGTGENTIYF.

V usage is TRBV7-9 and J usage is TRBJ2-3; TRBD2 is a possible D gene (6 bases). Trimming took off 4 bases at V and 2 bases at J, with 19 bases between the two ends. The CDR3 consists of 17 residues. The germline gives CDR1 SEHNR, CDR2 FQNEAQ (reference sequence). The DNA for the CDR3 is TGTGCCAGCAGCTCTAGCGTCGGGCGGGGCTACACAGATACGCAGTATTTT. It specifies CASSSSVGRGYTDTQYF. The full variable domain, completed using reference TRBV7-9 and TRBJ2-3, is DTGVSQNPRHKITKRGQNVTFRCDPISEHNRLYWYRQTLGQGPEFLTYFQNEAQLEKSRLLSDRFSAERPKGSFSTLEIQRTEQGDSAMYLCASSSSVGRGYTDTQYFGPGTRLTVL.

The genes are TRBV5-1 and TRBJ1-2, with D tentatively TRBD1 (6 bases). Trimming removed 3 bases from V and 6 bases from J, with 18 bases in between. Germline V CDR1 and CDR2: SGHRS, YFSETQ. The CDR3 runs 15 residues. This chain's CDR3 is CASSSRSGDRHGYTF. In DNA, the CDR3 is TGCGCCAGCAGCTCCCGATCCGGAGACAGGCATGGCTACACCTTC.

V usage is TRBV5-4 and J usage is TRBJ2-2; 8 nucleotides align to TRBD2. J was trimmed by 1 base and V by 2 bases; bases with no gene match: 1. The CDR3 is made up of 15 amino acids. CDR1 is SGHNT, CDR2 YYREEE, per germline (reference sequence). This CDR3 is CASSFAGGNTGELFF. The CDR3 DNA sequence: TGTGCCAGCAGCTTTGCGGGGGGGAACACCGGGGAGCTGTTTTTT. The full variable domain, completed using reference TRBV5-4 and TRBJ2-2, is ETGVTQSPTHLIKTRGQQVTLRCSSQSGHNTVSWYQQALGQGPQFIFQYYREEENGRGNFPPRFSGLQFPNYSSELNVNALELDDSALYLCASSFAGGNTGELFFGEGSRLTVL.

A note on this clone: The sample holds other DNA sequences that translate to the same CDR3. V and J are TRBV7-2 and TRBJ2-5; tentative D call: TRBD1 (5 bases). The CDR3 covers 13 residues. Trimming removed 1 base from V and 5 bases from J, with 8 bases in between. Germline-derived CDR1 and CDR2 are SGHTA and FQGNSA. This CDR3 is CASSLGRGETQYF. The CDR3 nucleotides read TGTGCCAGCAGCTTAGGTAGGGGCGAGACCCAGTACTTC.

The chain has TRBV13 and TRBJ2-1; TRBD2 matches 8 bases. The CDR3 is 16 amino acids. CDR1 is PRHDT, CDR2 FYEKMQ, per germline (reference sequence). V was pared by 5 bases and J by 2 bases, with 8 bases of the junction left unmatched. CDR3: CASSPGGAGAYNEQFF. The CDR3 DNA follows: TGTGCCAGCAGCCCCGGGGGGGCGGGGGCCTACAATGAGCAGTTCTTC.

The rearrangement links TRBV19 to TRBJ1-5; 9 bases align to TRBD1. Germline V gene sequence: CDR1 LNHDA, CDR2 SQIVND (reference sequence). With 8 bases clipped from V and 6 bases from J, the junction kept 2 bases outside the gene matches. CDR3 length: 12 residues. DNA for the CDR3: TGTGCCAGTTCGGACAGGGGTCAGCCCCAGCATTTT. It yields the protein CASSDRGQPQHF.

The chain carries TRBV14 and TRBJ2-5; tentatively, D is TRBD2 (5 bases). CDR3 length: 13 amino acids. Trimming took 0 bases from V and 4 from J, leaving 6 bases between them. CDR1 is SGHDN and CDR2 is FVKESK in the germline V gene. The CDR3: CASSQELGETQYF. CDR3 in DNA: TGTGCCAGCAGCCAAGAACTAGGAGAGACCCAGTACTTC.

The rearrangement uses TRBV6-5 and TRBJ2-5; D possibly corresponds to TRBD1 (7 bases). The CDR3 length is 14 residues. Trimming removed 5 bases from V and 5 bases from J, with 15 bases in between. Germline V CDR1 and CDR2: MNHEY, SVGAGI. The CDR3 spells CASSTSGGRETQYF. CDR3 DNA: TGTGCCAGCAGTACCTCAGGGGGGCGGGAGACCCAGTACTTC.

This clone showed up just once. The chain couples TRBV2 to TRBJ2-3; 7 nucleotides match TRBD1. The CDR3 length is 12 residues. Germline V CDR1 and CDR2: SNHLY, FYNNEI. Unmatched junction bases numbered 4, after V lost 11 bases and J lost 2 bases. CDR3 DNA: TGTGCCGGTGGGACAGACACAGATACGCAGTATTTT. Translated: CAGGTDTDTQYF.

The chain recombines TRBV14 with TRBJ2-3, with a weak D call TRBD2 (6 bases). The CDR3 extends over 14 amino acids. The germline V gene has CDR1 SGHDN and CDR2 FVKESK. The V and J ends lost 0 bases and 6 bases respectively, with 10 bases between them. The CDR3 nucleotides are TGTGCCAGCAGCCAAGAGGGACTGGACGATACGCAGTATTTT. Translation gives CASSQEGLDDTQYF.

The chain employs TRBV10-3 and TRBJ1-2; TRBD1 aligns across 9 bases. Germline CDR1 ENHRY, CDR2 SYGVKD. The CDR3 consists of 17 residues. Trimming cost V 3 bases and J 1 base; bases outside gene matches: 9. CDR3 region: CAISESPGQGINYGYTF. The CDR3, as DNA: TGTGCCATCAGTGAATCTCCGGGACAGGGTATTAACTATGGCTACACCTTC.

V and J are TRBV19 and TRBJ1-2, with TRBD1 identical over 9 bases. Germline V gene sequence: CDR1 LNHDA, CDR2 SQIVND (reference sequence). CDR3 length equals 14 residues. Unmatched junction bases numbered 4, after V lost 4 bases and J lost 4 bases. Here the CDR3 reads CASSNRQGVYGYTF. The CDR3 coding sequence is TGTGCCAGTAGTAATCGACAGGGGGTCTATGGCTACACCTTC.

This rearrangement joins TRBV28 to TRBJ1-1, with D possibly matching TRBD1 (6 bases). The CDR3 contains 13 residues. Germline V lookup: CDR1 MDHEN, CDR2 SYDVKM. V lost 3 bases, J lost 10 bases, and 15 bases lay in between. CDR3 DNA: TGTGCCAGCAGTTTTGGGAGAGGGGGAGCAGCTTTCTTT. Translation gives CASSFGRGGAAFF. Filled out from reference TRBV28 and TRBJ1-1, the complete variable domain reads DVKVTQSSRYLVKRTGEKVFLECVQDMDHENMFWYRQDPGLGLRLIYFSYDVKMKEKGDIPEGYSVSREKKERFSLILESASTNQTSMYLCASSFGRGGAAFFGQGTRLTVV.

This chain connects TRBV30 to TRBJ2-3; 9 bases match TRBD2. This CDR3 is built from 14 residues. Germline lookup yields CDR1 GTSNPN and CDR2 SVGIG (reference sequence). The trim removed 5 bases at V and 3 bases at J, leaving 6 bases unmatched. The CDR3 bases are TGTGCCTGGGAGGGGCTAGCGGGGACAGATACGCAGTATTTT. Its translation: CAWEGLAGTDTQYF. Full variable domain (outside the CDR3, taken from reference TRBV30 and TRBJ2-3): SQTIHQWPATLVQPVGSPLSLECTVEGTSNPNLYWYRQAAGRGLQLLFYSVGIGQISSEVPQNLSASRPQDRQFILSSKKLLLSDSGFYLCAWEGLAGTDTQYFGPGTRLTVL.